A selection of T cell receptor beta chains follows, all from one sample in a study of blood T cell repertoires in COVID-19. TCRdb's table, derived via immunoSEQ multiplex PCR, lists solely in-frame clones and lacks some. This table holds roughly 150,000 clones, roughly 77% found once. The specimen was peripheral blood. The receptors originated from a man aged 55 to 69 with acute or convalescent COVID-19. CDR3s include the opening cysteine and the closing phenylalanine or tryptophan.

j_call	v_call	cdr3_aa
TRBJ2-1	TRBV11-2	CASSHGYNEQFF
TRBJ1-4	TRBV28	CASRLSGTGNEKLFF
TRBJ1-3	TRBV7-9	CASSLSGRPASSGNTIYF
TRBJ2-3	TRBV5-1	CASSLASKTGRRTDTQYF
TRBJ2-7	TRBV5-6	CASSPGSSYEQYF
TRBJ1-1	TRBV21-1	CASSKFGTEAFF
TRBJ1-2	TRBV12-3/TRBV12-4	CASSLTGAYGYTF
TRBJ2-5	TRBV6-5	CASSSGLKETQYF
TRBJ2-2	TRBV12-5	CASGLTSGRAPGELFF
TRBJ2-5	TRBV4-1	CASSQNVQEGQYF
TRBJ2-2	TRBV5-1	CASSLAGGTGELFF
TRBJ2-7	TRBV7-9	CASSLGRQSGEQYF
TRBJ2-5	TRBV7-2	CASSLVGRGFRETQYF